The 29 T cell receptor beta chains presented below share a single source sample, sequenced in a study of T cell changes during pregnancy in multiple sclerosis. The method was immunoSEQ multiplex PCR; TCRdb's version includes in-frame clones alone and lacks a portion of them. This sample has approximately 43,000 clones, with roughly 80% found just once. The material sequenced was CD4+ T cells from peripheral blood mononuclear cells, taken before pregnancy. The receptors were sampled from a female donor with multiple sclerosis, enrolled in a pregnancy study.

The chain has TRBV10-3 and TRBJ1-4; 7 bases line up with TRBD1. Trimming removed 6 bases from V and 14 bases from J; junction bases left unmatched: 15. CDR1 and CDR2 from the germline V gene are ENHRY and SYGVKD. The CDR3 is made up of 14 amino acids. The CDR3 DNA reads TGTGCCATCAGCCCCGGGACAGCAACTAGCAGTCTGTTTTTT. Protein sequence: CAISPGTATSSLFF.

The J gene is TRBJ1-2, the V gene TRBV6-5, with D maybe TRBD1 (6 bases). CDR1 and CDR2 (germline): MNHEY, SVGAGI. V was pared by 7 bases and J by 8 bases, with 17 bases between. The CDR3 covers 13 residues. The CDR3 DNA is TGTGCCAGCACCCCCGAGGGGGTAGGCGGCTACACCTTC. Protein: CASTPEGVGGYTF.

This clone was seen only once. The rearrangement uses TRBV6-1 and TRBJ2-5; 11 bases are a match to TRBD2. The CDR3 length is 16 residues. V dropped 1 base and J dropped 5; count of bases not matched to a gene: 6. Germline V gene lookup returns CDR1 MNHNS and CDR2 SASEGT. This CDR3 is CASSEGIAGGLETQYF. The CDR3 bases are TGTGCCAGCAGTGAAGGAATAGCGGGGGGGCTGGAGACCCAGTACTTC.

This clone appeared a few times. The chain employs TRBV11-2 and TRBJ1-1; D is ambiguous. V was clipped by 3 bases and J by 3 bases, with 23 bases between them. The CDR3 length is 18 residues. Germline V CDR1 and CDR2: SGHAT, FQNNGV. The CDR3 DNA follows: TGTGCCAGCAGCTTCCCCCTGGGAGGCAACTCGAGGGACACTGAAGCTTTCTTT. Translated: CASSFPLGGNSRDTEAFF.

This sequence joins TRBV5-6 and TRBJ2-4; D possibly corresponds to TRBD1 (8 bases). The CDR3 covers 14 residues. The V and J ends lost 0 bases and 8 bases respectively, with 12 bases between them. Looked up from germline, CDR1 is SGHDT and CDR2 is YYEEEE. The CDR3 DNA follows: TGTGCCAGCAGCTTGGGGACAGGGAGGGACATTCAGTACTTC. It is translated as CASSLGTGRDIQYF.

The rearrangement joins TRBV18 to TRBJ1-1; D remains unclear. The CDR3 loop spans 15 amino acids. Germline lookup yields CDR1 KGHSH and CDR2 LQKENI. Deletions cut 3 bases from V and 1 base from J, with 12 bases between. CDR3 sequence reads: CASSPGPTTNTEAFF. The CDR3 DNA reads as TGTGCCAGCTCACCTGGGCCGACGACGAACACTGAAGCTTTCTTT.

The rearrangement links TRBV7-9 to TRBJ2-5; 9 bases map to TRBD2. Germline CDR1 and CDR2: SEHNR and FQNEAQ (reference sequence). Unmatched junction bases numbered 5, after V lost 4 bases and J lost 5 bases. There are 14 residues in the CDR3. CDR3 coding DNA: TGTGCCAGCAGCTCTCGGACTAGCGTGGAGACCCAGTACTTC. Translating it yields CASSSRTSVETQYF.

The chain joins TRBV19 to TRBJ2-4, with D possibly being TRBD2 (7 bases). The V end lost 6 bases, the J end lost 9 bases, and 15 bases lay between the germline ends. The CDR3 sequence is 13 residues long. The germline CDR1 and CDR2 sequences are LNHDA and SQIVND (reference sequence). The CDR3 loop is CASSAPGGAIQYF. The CDR3 DNA is TGTGCCAGTAGCGCGCCTGGGGGGGCCATTCAGTACTTC.

This chain joins TRBV5-4 and TRBJ2-1; 7 bases fit TRBD2. The CDR3 consists of 13 residues. CDR1 and CDR2 from the germline V gene are SGHNT and YYREEE (reference sequence). The V and J ends lost 4 bases and 8 bases, in that order; junction bases with no gene match: 6. CDR3 coding DNA: TGTGCCAGCAGCCCAGGGACTACCGATGAGCAGTTCTTC. Amino acids: CASSPGTTDEQFF.

This clone was recorded once. The genes are TRBV11-3 and TRBJ1-2, with unresolved D. The germline CDR1 and CDR2 sequences are SGHNT and YENEEA. Trimming pared 4 bases from V and 2 bases from J, leaving 11 bases between. The CDR3 runs to 14 residues. The CDR3 DNA sequence: TGTGCCAGCAGCTCTACATCAGGCAACTATGGCTACACCTTC. Its protein product is CASSSTSGNYGYTF.

The chain is built from TRBV5-1 and TRBJ2-7; 7 nucleotides agree with TRBD1. The germline V gene encodes CDR1 SGHRS and CDR2 YFSETQ. The trim removed 4 bases at V and 4 bases at J, leaving 8 bases unmatched. This CDR3 spans 14 amino acids. CDR3: CASSAMTGLYEQYF. In DNA form, the CDR3 reads TGCGCCAGCAGCGCAATGACAGGGTTGTACGAGCAGTACTTC. Looking up the rest from reference TRBV5-1 and TRBJ2-7 gives the full variable domain: KAGVTQTPRYLIKTRGQQVTLSCSPISGHRSVSWYQQTPGQGLQFLFEYFSETQRNKGNFPGRFSGRQFSNSRSEMNVSTLELGDSALYLCASSAMTGLYEQYFGPGTRLTVT.

Turning to this clone: At one of its ends the junction is not consistent with the germline gene, which may arise from a read error. J is TRBJ1-1 and V is TRBV6-6, with D hard to call. Looked up from germline, CDR1 is MNHNY and CDR2 is SVGAGI (reference sequence). This CDR3 is built from 12 residues. The CDR3 region has the DNA TGTGTCAGCAGTTACTCGACTGCGCTGGCTTTCTTT. It translates to CVSSYSTALAFF.

CDR3: CASSFSGTGYYEQYF. Here the CDR3 DNA reads TGTGCCAGCAGCTTTTCCGGGACAGGGTACTACGAGCAGTACTTC. The chain is built from TRBV7-9 and TRBJ2-7; the match to TRBD1 covers 9 bases. Germline CDR1 is SEHNR and CDR2 is FQNEAQ (reference sequence). The CDR3 totals 15 residues. V shed 3 bases and J 3 bases; nucleotides not matched to a gene: 6.

CDR3 DNA: TGCGCCAGCAGCGGGGGACAGACTTACAATGAGCAGTTCTTC. Translated, it gives CASSGGQTYNEQFF. The V and J genes are TRBV5-1 and TRBJ2-1; 7 bases agree with TRBD1. Germline values: CDR1 SGHRS, CDR2 YFSETQ. V lost 4 bases to trimming and J lost 4 bases; unmatched junction nucleotides: 5. The CDR3 runs 14 residues.

The V and J genes are TRBV11-3 and TRBJ2-3; D may be TRBD2 (6 bases). The CDR3 spans 13 residues. CDR1 SGHNT and CDR2 YENEEA come from the germline V gene. V was shortened by 8 bases and J by 15 bases, with 24 bases between the two germline ends. CDR3 nucleotides: TGTGCCAGCTCTCGACTGGGGCGGGGAGTTATATATTTT. This translates into CASSRLGRGVIYF.

This chain links TRBV10-1 with TRBJ2-7; 10 bases are shared with TRBD1. Trimming at V came to 2 bases and at J to 2 bases, leaving 3 bases not matched to a gene. The CDR3 runs 15 residues. The germline V gene has CDR1 WNHNN and CDR2 SYGVQD (reference sequence). The chain's CDR3 is CASSESGQGAYEQYF. CDR3 in DNA: TGCGCCAGCAGTGAGAGCGGACAGGGGGCCTACGAGCAGTACTTC.

The chain is built from TRBV2 and TRBJ1-1, with TRBD1 matching 10 bases. Germline V CDR1 and CDR2: SNHLY, FYNNEI. V lost 4 bases, J lost 5 bases, and 4 bases stayed unmatched. The CDR3 has 14 residues. As DNA, the CDR3 is TGTGCCAGCAGTGGAGGGACAGGGGATACTGAAGCTTTCTTT. Amino acids: CASSGGTGDTEAFF.

This clone was seen a handful of times. This chain uses TRBV9 with TRBJ1-1, with 12 positions matching TRBD1. V shed 4 bases and J 5 bases; nucleotides not matched to a gene: 6. CDR1 and CDR2 (germline): SGDLS, YYNGEE. The CDR3 has 15 residues. CDR3 coding DNA: TGTGCCAGCAGCCCCCCGGGACAGGGGGCGACTGAAGCTTTCTTT. Protein sequence: CASSPPGQGATEAFF.

This clone was recorded at least ten times. The genes are TRBV7-9 and TRBJ2-2; D ambiguous. The CDR3 extends over 15 amino acids. Germline V gives CDR1 SEHNR, CDR2 FQNEAQ (reference sequence). V was trimmed by 4 bases and J by 0 bases, leaving 9 bases between them. The CDR3 spells CASSSPLANTGELFF. CDR3 bases: TGTGCCAGCAGCTCCCCTCTCGCGAACACCGGGGAGCTGTTTTTT.

The gene calls are TRBV5-5 and TRBJ1-4; 8 nucleotides agree with TRBD1. V gave up 0 bases and J gave up 3 bases; unmatched junction bases: 1. CDR1 and CDR2 from the germline V gene are SGHKS and YYEKEE (reference sequence). The CDR3 length is 15 residues. CDR3 nucleotide sequence: TGTGCCAGCAGCTTGGAGACAGGGGCTAATGAAAAACTGTTTTTT. Amino acid sequence: CASSLETGANEKLFF.

The J gene is TRBJ2-1, the V gene TRBV11-3, with TRBD2 as a possible D gene (5 bases). This CDR3 has 15 residues. Germline V gene lookup returns CDR1 SGHNT and CDR2 YENEEA. Trimming pared 5 bases from V and 8 bases from J, leaving 19 bases between. CDR3 coding DNA: TGTGCCAGCAGCCGATCCGGACTGGACGGCGATGAGCAGTTCTTC. It encodes CASSRSGLDGDEQFF.

V and J are TRBV7-9 and TRBJ1-4; TRBD1 aligns across 9 bases. There are 16 residues in the CDR3. CDR1 is SEHNR, CDR2 FQNEAQ, per germline (reference sequence). V was pared by 5 bases and J by 7 bases, with 11 bases of the junction left unmatched. CDR3 loop: CASSPGTGLITEKLFF. For the CDR3, the DNA is TGTGCCAGCAGCCCCGGGACAGGGTTGATTACTGAAAAACTGTTTTTT. The whole variable domain, filled in from reference TRBV7-9 and TRBJ1-4, reads DTGVSQNPRHKITKRGQNVTFRCDPISEHNRLYWYRQTLGQGPEFLTYFQNEAQLEKSRLLSDRFSAERPKGSFSTLEIQRTEQGDSAMYLCASSPGTGLITEKLFFGSGTQLSVL.

The chain is built from TRBV7-2 and TRBJ2-7; 11 bases fit TRBD1. V gave up 7 bases and J gave up 3 bases; unmatched junction bases: 8. This CDR3 has 15 residues. Germline loops: CDR1 SGHTA, CDR2 FQGNSA. CDR3 residues: CASNSLGQGDYEQYF. As DNA, the CDR3 is TGTGCCAGCAATTCCCTGGGACAGGGGGACTACGAGCAGTACTTC. Using reference TRBV7-2 and TRBJ2-7 for the parts outside the CDR3, the full variable domain is GAGVSQSPSNKVTEKGKDVELRCDPISGHTALYWYRQSLGQGLEFLIYFQGNSAPDKSGLPSDRFSAERTGGSVSTLTIQRTQQEDSAVYLCASNSLGQGDYEQYFGPGTRLTVT.

Comment on this clone: The same CDR3 arises from other DNA sequences in this sample as well. The chain couples TRBV7-2 to TRBJ2-3; 10 bases are shared with TRBD2. Germline CDR1 and CDR2: SGHTA and FQGNSA. Germline trimming cut 3 bases from V and 4 bases from J; bases unmatched to any gene: 7. The CDR3 runs 16 residues. In nucleotides, the CDR3 is TGTGCCAGCAGCTTCTTAGCGGGGGGCAGGGCAGATACGCAGTATTTT. It is translated as CASSFLAGGRADTQYF.

For this clone: At one boundary the junction diverges from the germline segment, which might be a read error. The gene calls are TRBV4-1 and TRBJ2-7; TRBD2 matches 12 bases. Germline V gene sequence: CDR1 MGHRA, CDR2 YSYEKL. The CDR3 consists of 18 residues. CDR3 sequence: CASSQESSGREWTYEQYF. In nucleotides, the CDR3 is TGCGCCAGCAGTCAAGAGTCTAGCGGGAGGGAGTGGACCTACGAGCAGTACTTC.

V usage is TRBV29-1 and J usage is TRBJ2-2; 14 bases line up with TRBD2. The CDR3 has 17 amino acids. The germline gives CDR1 SQVTM, CDR2 ANQGSEA. The V and J ends lost 6 bases and 6 bases, in that order; junction bases with no gene match: 12. Here the CDR3 reads CSVAGTSGSGYAGELFF. The CDR3 DNA sequence: TGCAGCGTCGCCGGGACTAGCGGGAGCGGGTACGCCGGGGAGCTGTTTTTT.

V gene TRBV4-3 combines with J gene TRBJ1-4; perhaps TRBD1 as D (5 bases). Germline V lookup: CDR1 LGHNA, CDR2 YSLEER. Trimming took 2 bases from V and 4 from J, leaving 20 bases between them. The CDR3 runs 18 residues. CDR3 residues: CASSQKSSTDRVNEKLFF. The CDR3 bases are TGCGCCAGCAGCCAAAAATCTTCGACCGACAGAGTTAATGAAAAACTGTTTTTT.

The chain links TRBV21-1 to TRBJ2-1; whether TRBD1, the table's D call, matches the DNA was not checked. TRBV21-1 is recorded as a pseudogene. The CDR3 sequence is 16 residues long. CDR3 residues: CASSKEGTGNYNEQFF. The CDR3 DNA reads as TGTGCCAGCAGCAAAGAAGGTACAGGGAACTACAATGAGCAGTTCTTC.

The chain is built from TRBV13 and TRBJ2-3; 9 bases are shared with TRBD2. V shed 2 bases and J 4 bases; nucleotides not matched to a gene: 4. The CDR3 sequence is 15 residues long. Germline assignment: CDR1 PRHDT and CDR2 FYEKMQ (reference sequence). In nucleotides, the CDR3 is TGTGCCAGCAGCTTAATTGGCGGGGGGGCAGATACGCAGTATTTT. Translating it yields CASSLIGGGADTQYF.